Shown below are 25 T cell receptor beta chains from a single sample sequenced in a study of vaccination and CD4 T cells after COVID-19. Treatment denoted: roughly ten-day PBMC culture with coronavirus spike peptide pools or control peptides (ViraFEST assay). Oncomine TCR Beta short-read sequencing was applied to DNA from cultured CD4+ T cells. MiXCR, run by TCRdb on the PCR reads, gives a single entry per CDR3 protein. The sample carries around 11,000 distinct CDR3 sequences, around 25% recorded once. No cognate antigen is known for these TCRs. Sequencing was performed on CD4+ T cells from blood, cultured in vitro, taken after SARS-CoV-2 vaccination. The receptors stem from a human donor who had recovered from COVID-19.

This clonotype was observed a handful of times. In DNA form, the CDR3 reads TGTGCCAGCAGTTTAGTGGGCGGAAATCAGCCCCAGCATTTT. Protein sequence: CASSLVGGNQPQHF. The chain is built from TRBV27 and TRBJ1-5; no definite D call. The CDR3 loop spans 14 amino acids. V lost 2 bases and J lost 4, with 9 bases in between. Germline V lookup: CDR1 MNHEY, CDR2 SMNVEV (reference sequence).

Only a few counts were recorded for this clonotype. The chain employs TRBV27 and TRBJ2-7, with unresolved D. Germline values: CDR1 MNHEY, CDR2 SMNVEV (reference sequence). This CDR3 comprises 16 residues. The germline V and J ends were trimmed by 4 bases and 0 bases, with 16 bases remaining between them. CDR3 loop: CASSSPTRARSYEQYF. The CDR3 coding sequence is TGTGCCAGCAGTTCCCCGACCCGGGCGCGCTCCTACGAGCAGTACTTC.

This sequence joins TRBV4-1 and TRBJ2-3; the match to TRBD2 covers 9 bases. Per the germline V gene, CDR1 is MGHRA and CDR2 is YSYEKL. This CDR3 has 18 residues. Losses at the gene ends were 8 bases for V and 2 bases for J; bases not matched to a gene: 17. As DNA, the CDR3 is TGCGCCAGCCGCCTTGATAGCGGGGGCCCTGATTTCACAGATACGCAGTATTTT. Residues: CASRLDSGGPDFTDTQYF.

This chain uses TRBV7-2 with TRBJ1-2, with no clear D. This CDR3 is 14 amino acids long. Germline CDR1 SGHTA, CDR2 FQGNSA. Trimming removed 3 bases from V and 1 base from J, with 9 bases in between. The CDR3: CASSFSRDNYGYTF. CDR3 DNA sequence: TGTGCCAGCAGCTTTAGTCGAGATAACTATGGCTACACCTTC.

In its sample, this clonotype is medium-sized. CDR3 coding DNA: TGCAGTGCTGGAGGATCCCAGGGCGGTTCACCCCTCCACTTT. This encodes CSAGGSQGGSPLHF. The chain uses TRBV20-1 and TRBJ1-6; tentatively, D is TRBD1 (5 bases). V lost 5 bases, J lost 9 bases, and 17 bases lay in between. This CDR3 is 14 amino acids long. Per the germline V gene, CDR1 is DFQATT and CDR2 is SNEGSKA (reference sequence).

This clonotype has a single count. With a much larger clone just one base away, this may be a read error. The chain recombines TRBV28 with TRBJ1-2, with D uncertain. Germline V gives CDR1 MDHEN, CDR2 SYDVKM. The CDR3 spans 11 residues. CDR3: CASSYVYGYAF. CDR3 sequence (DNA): TGTGCCAGCAGTTACGTCTATGGCTACGCCTTC.

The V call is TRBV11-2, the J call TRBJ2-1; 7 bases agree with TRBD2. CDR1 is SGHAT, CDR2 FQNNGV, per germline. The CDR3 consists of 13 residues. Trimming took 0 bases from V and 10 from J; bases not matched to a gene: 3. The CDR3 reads CASSLDREDEQFF. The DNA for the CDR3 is TGTGCCAGCAGCTTAGATCGGGAGGACGAGCAGTTCTTC.

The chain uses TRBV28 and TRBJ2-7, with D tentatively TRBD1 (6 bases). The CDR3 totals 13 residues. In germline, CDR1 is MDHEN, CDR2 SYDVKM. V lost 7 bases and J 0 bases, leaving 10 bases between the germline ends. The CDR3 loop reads CASNPQGSYEQYF. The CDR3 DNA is TGTGCCAGCAACCCACAGGGCTCCTACGAGCAGTACTTC.

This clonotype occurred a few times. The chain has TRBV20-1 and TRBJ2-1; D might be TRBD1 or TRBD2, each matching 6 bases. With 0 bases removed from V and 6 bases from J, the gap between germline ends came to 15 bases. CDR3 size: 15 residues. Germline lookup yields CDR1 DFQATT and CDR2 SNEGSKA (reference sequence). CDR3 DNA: TGCAGTGCTAGAGAGGGGGGCAGGGCGGGCAATGAGCAGTTCTTC. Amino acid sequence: CSAREGGRAGNEQFF.

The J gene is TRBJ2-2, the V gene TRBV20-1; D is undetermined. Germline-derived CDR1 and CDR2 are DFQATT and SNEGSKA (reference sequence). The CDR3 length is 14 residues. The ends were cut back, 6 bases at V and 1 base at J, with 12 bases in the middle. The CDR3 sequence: CSATPTRNTGELFF. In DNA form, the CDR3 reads TGCAGTGCCACCCCGACGAGGAACACCGGGGAGCTGTTTTTT.

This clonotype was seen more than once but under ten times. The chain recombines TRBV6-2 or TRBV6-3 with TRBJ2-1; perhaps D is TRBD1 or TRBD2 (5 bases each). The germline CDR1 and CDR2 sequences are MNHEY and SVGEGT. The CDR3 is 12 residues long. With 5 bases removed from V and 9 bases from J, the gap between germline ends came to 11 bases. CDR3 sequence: CASSPRGGEQFF. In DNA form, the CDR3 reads TGTGCCAGCAGTCCCCGGGGCGGTGAGCAGTTCTTC.

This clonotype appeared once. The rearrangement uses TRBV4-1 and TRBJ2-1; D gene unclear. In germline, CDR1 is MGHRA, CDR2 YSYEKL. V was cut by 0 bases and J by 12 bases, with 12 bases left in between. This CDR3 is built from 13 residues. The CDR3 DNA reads TGCGCCAGCAGCCAAGATTTAGGCCGCGGGCAGTTCTTC. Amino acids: CASSQDLGRGQFF.

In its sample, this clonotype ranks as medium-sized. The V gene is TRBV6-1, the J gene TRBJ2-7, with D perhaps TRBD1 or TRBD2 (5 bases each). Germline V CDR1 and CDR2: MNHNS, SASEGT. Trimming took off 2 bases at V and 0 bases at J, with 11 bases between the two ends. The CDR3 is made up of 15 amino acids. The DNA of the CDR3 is TGTGCCAGCAGTGAATACGGGGCCCGCTCCTACGAGCAGTACTTC. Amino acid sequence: CASSEYGARSYEQYF.

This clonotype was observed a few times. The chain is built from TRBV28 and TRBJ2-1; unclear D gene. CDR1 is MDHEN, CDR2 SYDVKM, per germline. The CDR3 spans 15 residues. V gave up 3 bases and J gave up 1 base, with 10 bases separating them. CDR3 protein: CASSLGKPSYNEQFF. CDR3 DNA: TGTGCCAGCAGTTTGGGGAAACCTTCCTACAATGAGCAGTTCTTC.

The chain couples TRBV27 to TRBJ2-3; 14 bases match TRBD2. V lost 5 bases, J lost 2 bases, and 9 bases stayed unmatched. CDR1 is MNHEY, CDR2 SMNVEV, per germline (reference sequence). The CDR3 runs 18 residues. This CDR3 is CASSRGTSGRTVTDTQYF. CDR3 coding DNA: TGTGCCAGCAGTCGAGGGACTAGCGGGAGAACGGTCACAGATACGCAGTATTTT.

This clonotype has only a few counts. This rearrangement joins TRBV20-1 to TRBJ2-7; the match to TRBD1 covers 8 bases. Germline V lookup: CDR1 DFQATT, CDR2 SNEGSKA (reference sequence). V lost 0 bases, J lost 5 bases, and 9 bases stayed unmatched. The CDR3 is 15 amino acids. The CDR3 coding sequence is TGCAGTGCTAGAGATCGCCGCAGGGGGCTAAACGAGCAGTACTTC. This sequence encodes CSARDRRRGLNEQYF.

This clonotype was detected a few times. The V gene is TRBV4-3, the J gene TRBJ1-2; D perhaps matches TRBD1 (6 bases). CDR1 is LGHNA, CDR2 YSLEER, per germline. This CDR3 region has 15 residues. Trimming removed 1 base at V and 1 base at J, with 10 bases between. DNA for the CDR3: TGCGCCAGCAGCCAAGGGGGGCCCGGTAACTATGGCTACACCTTC. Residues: CASSQGGPGNYGYTF.

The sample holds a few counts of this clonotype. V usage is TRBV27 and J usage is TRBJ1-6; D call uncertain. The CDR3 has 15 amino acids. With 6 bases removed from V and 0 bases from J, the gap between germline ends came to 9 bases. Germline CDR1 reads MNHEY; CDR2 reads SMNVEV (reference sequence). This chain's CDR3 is CASRMLSSYNSPLHF. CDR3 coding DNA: TGTGCCAGCAGGATGCTTAGCTCCTATAATTCACCCCTCCACTTT.

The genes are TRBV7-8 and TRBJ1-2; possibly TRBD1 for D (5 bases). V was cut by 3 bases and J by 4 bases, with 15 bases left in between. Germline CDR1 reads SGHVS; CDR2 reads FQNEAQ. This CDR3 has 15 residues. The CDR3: CASSLRDRDGYGYTF. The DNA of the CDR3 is TGTGCCAGCAGCTTGCGAGACCGGGACGGCTATGGCTACACCTTC. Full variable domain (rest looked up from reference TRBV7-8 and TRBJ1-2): GAGVSQSPRYKVAKRGQDVALRCDPISGHVSLFWYQQALGQGPEFLTYFQNEAQLDKSGLPSDRFFAERPEGSVSTLKIQRTQQEDSAVYLCASSLRDRDGYGYTFGSGTRLTVV.

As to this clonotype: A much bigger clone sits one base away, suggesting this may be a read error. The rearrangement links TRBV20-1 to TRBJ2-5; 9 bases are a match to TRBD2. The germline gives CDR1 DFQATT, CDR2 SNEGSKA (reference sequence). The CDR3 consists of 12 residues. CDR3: CSAYSGGEIQYF. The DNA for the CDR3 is TGCAGTGCTTATAGCGGGGGCGAGATCCAGTACTTC.

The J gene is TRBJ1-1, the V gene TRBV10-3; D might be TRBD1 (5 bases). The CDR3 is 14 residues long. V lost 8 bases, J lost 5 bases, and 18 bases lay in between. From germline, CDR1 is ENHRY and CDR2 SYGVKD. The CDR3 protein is CAIQAQGERTEAFF. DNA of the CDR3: TGTGCCATCCAAGCGCAGGGAGAAAGGACTGAAGCTTTCTTT.

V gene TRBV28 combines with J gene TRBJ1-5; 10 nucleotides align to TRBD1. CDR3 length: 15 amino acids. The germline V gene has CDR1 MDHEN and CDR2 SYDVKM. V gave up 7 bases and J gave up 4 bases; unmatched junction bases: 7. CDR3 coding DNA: TGTGCCAGCATTGATGGGGACAGGGGAAATCAGCCCCAGCATTTT. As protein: CASIDGDRGNQPQHF.

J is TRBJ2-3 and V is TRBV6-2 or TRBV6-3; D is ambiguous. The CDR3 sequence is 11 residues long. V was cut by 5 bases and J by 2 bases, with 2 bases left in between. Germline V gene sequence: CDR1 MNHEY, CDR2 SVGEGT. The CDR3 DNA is TGTGCCAGCAGTCACACAGATACGCAGTATTTT. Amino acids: CASSHTDTQYF.

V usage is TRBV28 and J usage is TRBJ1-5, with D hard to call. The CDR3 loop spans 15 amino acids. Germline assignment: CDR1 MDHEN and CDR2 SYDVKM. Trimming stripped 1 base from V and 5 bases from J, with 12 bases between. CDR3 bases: TGTGCCAGCAGTTTATCGTCTAGGGCTTATCAGCCCCAGCATTTT. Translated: CASSLSSRAYQPQHF.

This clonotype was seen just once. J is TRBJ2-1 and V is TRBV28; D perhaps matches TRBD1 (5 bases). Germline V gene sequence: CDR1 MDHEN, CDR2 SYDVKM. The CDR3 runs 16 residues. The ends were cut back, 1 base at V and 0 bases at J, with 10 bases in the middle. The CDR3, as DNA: TGTGCCAGCAGTTTATCCCGACAGAGCTCCTACAATGAGCAGTTCTTC. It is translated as CASSLSRQSSYNEQFF.